The present entry profiles one TCR beta chain with its context. The target antigen is unknown. For every subset, genomic DNA was evenly distributed across several immunoSEQ plates. Only in-frame clones appear in the TCRdb table, and some are missing; sequencing was by immunoSEQ multiplex PCR. The sample records fewer than 2.5 million clones, 80% to 95% being singletons. V lost 3 bases to trimming and J lost 4 bases, with 12 bases between them. The CDR3 consists of 14 residues. Germline CDR1 KGHSH, CDR2 LQKENI. Donors were Caucasian adults residing in Nashville, Tennessee, USA. The sample originates from a study of shared clonotypes between healthy human individuals. Study observations and caveats: Collection of samples was limited to blood; tissue repertoires likely differ.

The chain has TRBV18 and TRBJ2-5; D unresolved. This TCR was recovered from a man aged 18 to 30 in good health. Some clones in this sample may be carry-over from other donors' samples. Sample: naive CD4+ T cells from PBMCs. Subset in this sample: CD45RA+ positively selected. Written as DNA, the CDR3 is TGTGCCAGCTCACCTACCTCGGTGGGAGAGACCCAGTACTTC. This sequence encodes CASSPTSVGETQYF.